The entry that follows covers one T cell receptor (beta chain) sequence. The antigen remains undetermined. Stated time point: week 11, during vaccination. It was 300 ug of mutant IDH1 20-mer peptide that made up each vaccine dose, given with topical imiquimod. The germline gives CDR1 SGHTA, CDR2 FQGTGA. Trimming removed 5 bases from V and 3 bases from J; junction bases left unmatched: 4. CDR3 length: 14 residues. These data are taken from a study of a mutant IDH1 vaccine in newly diagnosed glioma. Data came from immunoSEQ multiplex PCR; TCRdb stores just in-frame clones and leaves some out. The table records roughly 110,000 clones, under 90% of them present only once.

This clonotype was sampled from a woman aged 45-59 years with glioma. This material consisted of PBMCs, taken from a glioma patient whose treatment included an IDH1 peptide vaccine. This chain links TRBV7-3 with TRBJ2-7, with 10 bases fitting TRBD1. The CDR3 DNA sequence: TGTGCCAGCAGCGCGGGACAGGGGCACTACGAGCAGTACTTC. Protein sequence: CASSAGQGHYEQYF.